A selection of T cell receptor beta chains follows, all from one sample in a study of Graves' ophthalmopathy and Graves' hyperthyroidism. TCRdb used MiXCR to reprocess the multiplex PCR reads, holding one entry per CDR3 protein. The table lists around 400,000 distinct CDR3 sequences, roughly 20% of them singletons. The sample taken for sequencing was peripheral blood. The receptors shown here come from a woman between 18 and 29 years old with stable Graves' hyperthyroidism. Both conserved end residues are trimmed from each CDR3. Clone size is given for some rows only: seen once, a few or many times, or a class if the clone is expanded.

clone_size j_call v_call cdr3_aa
many TRBJ1-5 TRBV15 ATSRNTYGVGTDQPQH
many TRBJ2-5 TRBV6-2/TRBV6-3 ASSGTSEPQETQY
. TRBJ2-5 TRBV28 ASRTGTSGQETQY
. TRBJ2-7 TRBV18 ASSPPPGGDLY
many TRBJ2-7 TRBV6-1 ASKGTSGGSYEQY
many TRBJ2-5 TRBV29-1 SVEGHRDNQETQY
. TRBJ2-7 TRBV6-5 ASSYFPPYEQY
many TRBJ2-4 TRBV7-2 ASSSPGQGYRY
many TRBJ2-7 TRBV6-1 ASSAPGQGMGEQY
. TRBJ2-4 TRBV29-1 SVAPGLDTFQY
many TRBJ1-5 TRBV10-3 AISEWAANQPQH
many TRBJ2-7 TRBV29-1 SVMTRATYEQY
many TRBJ1-5 TRBV6-5 ASSYSPRSQPQH
many TRBJ2-7 TRBV6-1 ASRQDIRDGIYEQY
many TRBJ2-5 TRBV30 AWGGGLGPREAQY
many TRBJ2-5 TRBV7-2 ASSLISLGSETQY
. TRBJ1-1 TRBV12-3/TRBV12-4 ASSFVKSATEAF
many TRBJ1-1 TRBV6-1 SSRDPGGRDTEAF
. TRBJ2-7 TRBV6-1 ASSEMPASYEQY
many TRBJ1-1 TRBV7-9 ASSFGDTEAF
. TRBJ1-1 TRBV7-9 ASSFAGGGSEAF
. TRBJ1-1 TRBV11-2 ASSPRQGALSREAF
few TRBJ2-5 TRBV28 ASSRNAMGETQY
few TRBJ2-7 TRBV6-5 ASSYDLGLRGNEQY
many TRBJ1-6 TRBV30 AWSRQGGNNSPLH
many TRBJ2-7 TRBV28 ASSLPGAYEQY
. TRBJ1-1 TRBV7-8 ASSTGEWAF
many TRBJ2-5 TRBV7-8 ASSLLTGTSGTKTQY
many TRBJ1-5 TRBV6-2/TRBV6-3 ASSSRDRANQPQH
. TRBJ2-7 TRBV11-2 ASNRCERAGARYEQY
many TRBJ2-5 TRBV11-2 ASSLDPMAGSETQY
many TRBJ2-7 TRBV7-8 ASSSTGGNEQY
. TRBJ2-7 TRBV6-5 ASSYSSDRGQYEQY
. TRBJ2-3 TRBV29-1 SVEWLRYTDTQY
. TRBJ1-5 TRBV18 ASSPRQGTNQPQH
few TRBJ1-2 TRBV30 AWSESYGHT
many TRBJ1-2 TRBV28 ASSSRGGYGYT
many TRBJ1-1 TRBV20-1 SARDTLHSAEAF
many TRBJ1-6 TRBV30 AWKYRGNSPLH